A single sample is the source of the 29 T cell receptor beta chains below, sequenced in a study of T cells in Graves' hyperthyroidism and ophthalmopathy. What was amplified from RNA transcripts were TCR beta CDR3 regions. Primed by the HTBI set, a first-round RT-PCR was run on the TCR CDR3. TCRdb re-derived calls from the multiplex PCR reads in MiXCR, one entry per CDR3 protein. The sample comprises roughly 40,000 distinct CDR3 sequences, roughly 52% of which are singletons, and around a sixth rests with the top ten. What was sequenced was blood. The receptors were gathered from a man in his forties or fifties with Graves' ophthalmopathy.

The gene calls are TRBV20-1 and TRBJ2-5; 9 bases fit TRBD2. The CDR3 has 15 amino acids. Unmatched junction bases numbered 8, after V lost 2 bases and J lost 4 bases. Germline V gene data show CDR1 as DFQATT and CDR2 as SNEGSKA (reference sequence). The CDR3 is CSARWGGGASETQYF. The CDR3 DNA follows: TGCAGTGCTAGATGGGGCGGGGGGGCTTCAGAGACCCAGTACTTC.

The chain employs TRBV7-6 and TRBJ2-3; 12 bases map to TRBD1. From germline, CDR1 is SGHVS and CDR2 FNYEAQ. CDR3 length: 14 residues. The V and J ends lost 5 bases and 6 bases, in that order; junction bases with no gene match: 3. The CDR3 loop is CASSPGQGADTQYF. CDR3 in DNA: TGTGCCAGCAGCCCGGGACAGGGGGCGGATACGCAGTATTTT.

Ten or more counts support this clonotype. The junction shows a germline mismatch at one end, possibly a read error. The J gene is TRBJ2-7, the V gene TRBV6-4; weak D call: TRBD2 (6 bases). Germline values: CDR1 MRHNA, CDR2 SNTAGT. This CDR3 comprises 16 residues. Here the CDR3 reads CASRDYPRRGTYEQYF. The CDR3 nucleotides read TGTGCCAGCAGGGACTACCCTCGGAGGGGTACCTACGAGCAGTACTTC.

The chain has TRBV15 and TRBJ2-1, with TRBD2 identical over 13 bases. Per germline, CDR1 LNHNV and CDR2 YYDKDF (reference sequence). The CDR3 loop spans 17 amino acids. V was pared by 4 bases and J by 2 bases, with 5 bases of the junction left unmatched. CDR3 loop: CATSNPGTSGAYNEQFF. The DNA of the CDR3 is TGTGCCACCAGCAATCCCGGGACTAGCGGGGCCTACAATGAGCAGTTCTTC.

The chain joins TRBV15 to TRBJ1-6; D unresolved. This CDR3 has 16 residues. The V end lost 0 bases, the J end lost 7 bases, and 13 bases lay between the germline ends. The germline gives CDR1 LNHNV, CDR2 YYDKDF (reference sequence). The CDR3: CATSRDPAGSNSPLHF. The CDR3 DNA reads TGTGCCACCAGCAGAGATCCGGCGGGGTCAAATTCACCCCTCCACTTT.

As for this clonotype: Germline is not matched at one junction end, which may reflect a read error. The V gene is TRBV9, the J gene TRBJ1-6; D perhaps matches TRBD1 (5 bases). CDR3 length: 14 amino acids. Germline V gene sequence: CDR1 SGDLS, CDR2 YYNGEE. The CDR3 DNA sequence: TGTGCCAACAGCGTAGTCCCCCAGGGTTCACCCCTCCACTTT. Encoded protein: CANSVVPQGSPLHF.

This clonotype came up many times. The CDR3 is CASSQGIYEQYF. The CDR3 DNA reads TGTGCCAGCAGCCAAGGTATTTACGAGCAGTACTTC. This chain links TRBV3-1 with TRBJ2-7; D gene uncertain. CDR1 is LGHDT, CDR2 YNNKEL, per germline (reference sequence). This CDR3 contains 12 residues. V lost 1 base and J 4 bases, leaving 5 bases between the germline ends.

This clonotype turned up a few times. CDR3 in DNA: TGTGCATCAACTTTGGGGTCGAGCTCCTACGAGCAGTACTTC. Encoded protein: CASTLGSSSYEQYF. The chain links TRBV12-2 to TRBJ2-7. TRBV12-2 is marked as a pseudogene. The CDR3 has 14 amino acids.

This clonotype was seen just once. The chain is built from TRBV25-1 and TRBJ1-2; weak D call: TRBD1 (6 bases). The length of the CDR3 is 16 residues. Germline V gene sequence: CDR1 MGHDK, CDR2 SYGVNS. The ends were cut back, 4 bases at V and 6 bases at J, with 21 bases in the middle. The CDR3 DNA sequence: TGTGCCAGCAGTGCTATTTTCGTCGCAGGGGCCCATGGCTACACCTTC. Translated: CASSAIFVAGAHGYTF.

The rearrangement uses TRBV24-1 and TRBJ2-3; 10 bases match TRBD2. The CDR3 is made up of 18 amino acids. V gave up 0 bases and J gave up 4 bases; unmatched junction bases: 9. The germline CDR1 and CDR2 sequences are KGHDR and SFDVKD. CDR3 sequence (DNA): TGTGCCACCAGTGATTTGGTCCTAGCGGGGGCCCCCGCAGATACGCAGTATTTT. The encoded protein is CATSDLVLAGAPADTQYF.

In regard to this clonotype: A much bigger clone sits one base away, suggesting this may be a read error. The chain links TRBV28 to TRBJ2-7, with no clear D. The CDR3 is made up of 11 amino acids. Per germline, CDR1 MDHEN and CDR2 SYDVKM. Between the trimmed V and J ends, which lost 6 bases and 6 bases, there was a span of 9 bases. The chain's CDR3 is CASRRRLEQYF. The CDR3 DNA is TGTGCCAGCAGGCGCCGGCTCGAGCAGTACTTC.

This clonotype was seen at least ten times. The gene calls are TRBV12-3 or TRBV12-4 and TRBJ2-7; no definite D call. This CDR3 has 11 amino acids. V was pared by 3 bases and J by 5 bases, with 5 bases between. CDR3 coding DNA: TGTGCCAGCAGTTTTCTTGACGAGCAGTACTTC. Its translation is CASSFLDEQYF.

This clonotype has at least ten counts. The V and J genes are TRBV4-2 and TRBJ1-6; no firm D call. With 0 bases removed from V and 8 bases from J, the gap between germline ends came to 2 bases. Germline CDR1 and CDR2: LGHNA and YNFKEQ. CDR3 length: 12 residues. The CDR3 protein is CASSQDYSPLHF. The CDR3 nucleotides read TGTGCCAGCAGCCAAGATTATTCACCCCTCCACTTT.

This clonotype was seen repeatedly, ten times or more. This chain connects TRBV7-3 to TRBJ2-1, with D possibly TRBD2 on 6 matching bases. Per germline, CDR1 SGHTA and CDR2 FQGTGA. This CDR3 is built from 15 residues. The V end was cut by 2 bases, the J end by 8 bases, with 16 bases between. CDR3 sequence reads: CASSLDRTSRHEQFF. The DNA of the CDR3 is TGTGCCAGCAGCTTAGATCGAACTAGCCGCCATGAGCAGTTCTTC.

There are many counts of this clonotype. The chain recombines TRBV9 with TRBJ2-7; possible D gene TRBD1, 5 bases. Between the trimmed V and J ends, which lost 3 bases and 7 bases, there was a span of 20 bases. The CDR3 sequence is 15 residues long. Per the germline V gene, CDR1 is SGDLS and CDR2 is YYNGEE. CDR3 DNA: TGTGCCAGCAGCGCCCGACAGACGGGTGCAGGGGAGCAGTACTTC. Protein product: CASSARQTGAGEQYF.

Notes on this clonotype: This may be a read error: a much more frequent sequence differs by one nucleotide. This likely comes from a read error, as the CDR3 has no conserved phenylalanine or tryptophan at its end. The genes are TRBV6-1 and TRBJ2-2, with no clear D. The germline V gene has CDR1 MNHNS and CDR2 SASEGT. The ends were cut back, 4 bases at V and 6 bases at J, with 12 bases in the middle. The CDR3 has 14 amino acids. The CDR3 nucleotides read TGTGCCAGCAGTGCCCTAGTTGGAGCCGGGGAGCTGTTTTCT. Protein product: CASSALVGAGELFS.

This clonotype was seen more than once but under ten times. The V gene is TRBV18, the J gene TRBJ2-3; D might be TRBD2 (6 bases). CDR3 length: 13 amino acids. Germline values: CDR1 KGHSH, CDR2 LQKENI. V was clipped by 3 bases and J by 6 bases, with 10 bases between them. DNA for the CDR3: TGTGCCAGCTCACCTCGACTAGAGGATACGCAGTATTTT. Translating gives CASSPRLEDTQYF.

The rearrangement uses TRBV25-1 and TRBJ2-2; D ambiguous. CDR1 and CDR2 (germline): MGHDK, SYGVNS. V gave up 0 bases and J gave up 8 bases, with 4 bases separating them. The CDR3 runs to 12 residues. DNA for the CDR3: TGTGCCAGCAGTGAATATAAGGGGGAGCTGTTTTTT. This sequence encodes CASSEYKGELFF.

Comment on this clonotype: At one end, the junction sequence differs from germline, possibly due to a read error. This sequence joins TRBV6-4 and TRBJ2-2; 7 positions match TRBD2. Per the germline V gene, CDR1 is MRHNA and CDR2 is SNTAGT. The CDR3 runs 15 residues. This chain's CDR3 is CAGSVSGRNTGELFF. In DNA, the CDR3 is TGTGCCGGCAGCGTTAGCGGGCGAAACACCGGGGAGCTGTTTTTT.

This clonotype was seen at least ten times. The chain joins TRBV11-2 to TRBJ1-1; 8 bases map to TRBD1. CDR1 SGHAT and CDR2 FQNNGV come from the germline V gene. There are 15 residues in the CDR3. The V gene end was trimmed by 5 bases and the J gene end by 4 bases; junction bases not matched to a gene: 9. The CDR3 DNA reads TGTGCCAGCAGCCTCCGTTGGACAGGGTCCACTGAAGCTTTCTTT. Its translation is CASSLRWTGSTEAFF.

The chain recombines TRBV20-1 with TRBJ2-1; TRBD1 is a possible D gene (5 bases). This CDR3 comprises 12 residues. Looked up from germline, CDR1 is DFQATT and CDR2 is SNEGSKA (reference sequence). V gave up 6 bases and J gave up 9 bases, with 15 bases separating them. The DNA of the CDR3 is TGCAGTGCGACAGTAGTCGGAGTTGAGCAGTTCTTC. Residues: CSATVVGVEQFF.

This clonotype has only one observation. This is likely a read error, given that the CDR3 carries no conserved phenylalanine or tryptophan at its end. It is unclear where the CDR3 begins or ends on the DNA, so no DNA is shown, and the CDR3 is as TCRdb lists it. V and J are TRBV9 and TRBJ1-4; the table names TRBD1, a call not compared with the DNA. Germline loops: CDR1 SGDLS, CDR2 YYNGEE. The CDR3 is 9 amino acids in total, end residues counted. This CDR3 reads CASSVETGV.

At least ten counts were recorded for this clonotype. The chain couples TRBV5-1 to TRBJ2-1; possibly TRBD1 for D (6 bases). This CDR3 is built from 14 residues. The V end was cut by 4 bases, the J end by 7 bases, with 15 bases between. Germline CDR1 reads SGHRS; CDR2 reads YFSETQ. The CDR3 bases are TGCGCCAGCAGCGGAACAGGGTCGGGGAATGAGCAGTTCTTC. Residues: CASSGTGSGNEQFF.

As to this clonotype: A much larger clone lies a single base off, so this may be a read error. The gene calls are TRBV6-1 and TRBJ1-1; no clear D gene. Trimming pared 5 bases from V and 4 bases from J, leaving 17 bases between. This CDR3 contains 15 residues. CDR1 is MNHNS and CDR2 is SASEGT in the germline V gene. CDR3 nucleotides: TGTGCCAGCAGTTTCCAGCGGCGATCGGGCACTGAAGCTTTCTTT. Protein: CASSFQRRSGTEAFF.

This clonotype was seen many times. The chain is built from TRBV7-9 and TRBJ2-5, with D unresolved. V lost 1 base to trimming and J lost 1 base, with 7 bases between them. The germline CDR1 and CDR2 sequences are SEHNR and FQNEAQ (reference sequence). The CDR3 runs 14 residues. This chain's CDR3 is CASSLGGSQETQYF. CDR3 nucleotides: TGTGCCAGCAGCTTAGGAGGCTCCCAAGAGACCCAGTACTTC.

The count of this clonotype is one. The rearrangement links TRBV5-1 to TRBJ2-2; 8 bases agree with TRBD2. CDR1 is SGHRS and CDR2 is YFSETQ in the germline V gene. The CDR3 is 13 residues long. The CDR3 is CASGQLAAGELFF. The CDR3 region has the DNA TGCGCTAGCGGTCAACTAGCGGCCGGGGAGCTGTTTTTT. The whole variable domain, filled in from reference TRBV5-1 and TRBJ2-2, reads KAGVTQTPRYLIKTRGQQVTLSCSPISGHRSVSWYQQTPGQGLQFLFEYFSETQRNKGNFPGRFSGRQFSNSRSEMNVSTLELGDSALYLCASGQLAAGELFFGEGSRLTVL.

J is TRBJ2-1 and V is TRBV5-5, with 13 bases matching TRBD2. The J segment lost 8 bases and the V segment lost 0 bases, leaving 11 bases of the junction unmatched. Germline V lookup: CDR1 SGHKS, CDR2 YYEKEE (reference sequence). This CDR3 is 18 amino acids long. The CDR3 spells CASSLVRRLAGGTDEQFF. The CDR3 DNA reads as TGTGCCAGCAGCTTGGTTCGAAGACTAGCGGGAGGTACAGATGAGCAGTTCTTC.

The rearrangement joins TRBV20-1 to TRBJ2-1; D may be TRBD2 (6 bases). Because TCRdb records no J gene, it was assigned here through a match of the DNA to germline. Germline assignment: CDR1 DFQATT and CDR2 SNEGSKA (reference sequence). Trimming left V 8 bases short and J 3 bases short, with 14 bases between. The CDR3 has 13 amino acids. The CDR3 is CSMMRGDYNEQFF. In DNA form, the CDR3 reads TGCAGTATGATGCGGGGAGACTACAATGAGCAGTTCTTC.

There are many counts of this clonotype. The chain has TRBV9 and TRBJ2-3, with no clear D. Trimming left V 4 bases short and J 1 base short, with 7 bases between. The CDR3 length is 13 residues. Germline CDR1 SGDLS, CDR2 YYNGEE. CDR3: CASSPLGTDTQYF. DNA for the CDR3: TGTGCCAGCAGCCCCCTTGGCACAGATACGCAGTATTTT.